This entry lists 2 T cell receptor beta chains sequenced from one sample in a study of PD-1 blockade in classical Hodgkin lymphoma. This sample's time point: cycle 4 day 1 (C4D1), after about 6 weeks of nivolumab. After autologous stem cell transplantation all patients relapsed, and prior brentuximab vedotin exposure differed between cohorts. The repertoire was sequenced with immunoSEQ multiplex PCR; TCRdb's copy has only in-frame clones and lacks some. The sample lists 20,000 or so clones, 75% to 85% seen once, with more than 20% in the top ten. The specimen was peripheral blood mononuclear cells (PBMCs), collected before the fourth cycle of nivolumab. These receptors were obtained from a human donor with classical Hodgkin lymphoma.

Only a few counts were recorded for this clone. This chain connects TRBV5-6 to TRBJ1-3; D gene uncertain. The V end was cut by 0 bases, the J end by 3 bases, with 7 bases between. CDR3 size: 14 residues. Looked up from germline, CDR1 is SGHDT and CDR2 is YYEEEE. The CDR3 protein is CASSLGRVGNTIYF. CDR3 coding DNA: TGTGCCAGCAGCTTGGGTAGGGTTGGAAACACCATATATTTT.

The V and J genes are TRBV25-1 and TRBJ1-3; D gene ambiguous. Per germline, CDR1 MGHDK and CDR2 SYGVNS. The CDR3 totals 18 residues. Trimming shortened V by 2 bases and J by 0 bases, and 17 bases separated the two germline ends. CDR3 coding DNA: TGTGCCAGCAGTGAAGACCGTACCCTAGGCATCTCTGGAAACACCATATATTTT. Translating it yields CASSEDRTLGISGNTIYF.